This TCR beta chain was identified during a study of CD8+CD57+ T cells in acquired aplastic anemia. Across the whole study: Sorting CD4+ and CD8+ cells gave DNA averaging about 3.2 ug. Healthy donor CD4+ samples were sequenced to a depth that averaged approximately 10 million reads.

The J segment lost 8 bases and the V segment lost 6 bases, leaving 10 bases of the junction unmatched. The CDR3 consists of 13 residues. Germline CDR1 reads DFQATT; CDR2 reads SNEGSKA (reference sequence). The study, taken as a whole, reports: Patients had about 31 CD8+ CDR3 sequences in common with controls (the shared set).

Genomic DNA provided the template from which TCR beta VDJ and CDR3 profiles were obtained. TCRdb re-analysed the reads in MiXCR, keeping a single row per CDR3 protein. Of fewer than 250,000 distinct CDR3 sequences listed, around 50% are singletons. As regards this clonotype: No antigen is known for it.

This receptor was obtained from a human donor in good health, serving as a control. The J gene is TRBJ1-3, the V gene TRBV20-1; TRBD1 matches at 7 bases. The sample consisted of sorted CD4+, CD8+, or CD8+CD57+ T cells (not recorded which) from PBMCs. CDR3 sequence reads: CSARDRRKDTIYF. In nucleotides, the CDR3 is TGCAGTGCGCGGGACAGACGCAAGGACACCATATATTTT.